This section outlines one TCR beta chain sequence together with its context. The data belong to a study of blood T cell repertoires in COVID-19. Study as a whole: Material from acute and convalescent COVID-19 was sourced from the United States, Italy and Spain. The analysed material was cDNA or gDNA that came from T cells, B-cell-depleted T cells, or PBMCs.

V lost 3 bases to trimming and J lost 5 bases, with 11 bases between them. Germline CDR1 and CDR2: MNHEY and SMNVEV (reference sequence). The CDR3 is 14 amino acids. As processed by the authors: Counts of nucleated cells, estimated from reference gene primer amplification, were obtained. Sequencing was performed with immunoSEQ multiplex PCR; in TCRdb, only in-frame clones are kept and a portion is missing. Clonal size and the V and J genes are those of that table, whereas D and trimming came from the DNA. The table records 96,000 or so clones, roughly 88% of them present only once. This TCR was recovered from a woman older than 75 with acute or convalescent COVID-19. The V and J genes are TRBV27 and TRBJ2-1, with a tentative D call TRBD1 (5 bases). Sequencing was carried out using peripheral blood. The CDR3 DNA is TGTGCCAGCAGTTTTTGGGGCCAGGACAATGAGCAGTTCTTC. Its protein product is CASSFWGQDNEQFF.